These 14 T cell receptor beta chains were sequenced from one sample in a study of blood T cells in healthy people across ages. Sample-barcoded 5' priming and a J-beta primer mix drove a second PCR of about 6 to 12 cycles. TCRdb re-called the 5' RACE reads with MiXCR, one entry per CDR3 protein. This sample carries more than 1,000,000 distinct CDR3 sequences, roughly a quarter of them seen once, and the ten largest clones take approximately 0.71%. The same sample was also studied in work on T cells of mothers and their children.

Sequenced input: blood. The receptors shown here come from a girl aged 2 to 10 in good health.

V gene TRBV12-3 or TRBV12-4 combines with J gene TRBJ1-5; no reliable D call. V lost 2 bases, J lost 4 bases, and 9 bases lay in between. The CDR3 runs to 14 residues. Here the CDR3 reads CASSLPPSNQPQHF. The CDR3 coding sequence is TGTGCCAGCAGTTTACCGCCGTCAAATCAGCCCCAGCATTTT.

This clonotype came up a few times. One end of the junction is discordant with germline, which a read error may explain. This chain connects TRBV7-7 to TRBJ2-5, with D possibly being TRBD1 or TRBD2 (5 bases each). CDR1 is SSHAT and CDR2 is FNYEAQ in the germline V gene (reference sequence). The CDR3 is 14 residues long. The CDR3 loop is CASSWRTLRETQYF. For the CDR3, the DNA is TGTGCTAGCAGCTGGAGGACACTTCGAGAGACCCAGTACTTC. The entire variable domain, with the rest obtained from reference TRBV7-7 and TRBJ2-5, is as follows: GAGVSQSPRYKVTKRGQDVTLRCDPISSHATLYWYQQALGQGPEFLTYFNYEAQPDKSGLPSDRFSAERPEGSISTLTIQRTEQRDSAMYRCASSWRTLRETQYFGPGTRLLVL.

This chain links TRBV15 with TRBJ1-4; no firm D call. Germline CDR1 is LNHNV and CDR2 is YYDKDF (reference sequence). This CDR3 region has 19 residues. V lost 1 base and J 3 bases, leaving 21 bases between the germline ends. The CDR3 DNA reads as TGTGCCACCAGCAGAGGGGCCCCGGCCCCAGCCCGGCCTAATGAAAAACTGTTTTTT. Amino acid sequence: CATSRGAPAPARPNEKLFF.

This chain links TRBV5-5 with TRBJ2-4, with D possibly TRBD1 on 6 matching bases. CDR1 is SGHKS, CDR2 YYEKEE, per germline (reference sequence). This CDR3 contains 15 residues. With 4 bases removed from V and 6 bases from J, the gap between germline ends came to 17 bases. In DNA, the CDR3 is TGTGCCAGCAGCGGGAACTCAGGGGCGCGAAACATTCAGTACTTC. It translates to CASSGNSGARNIQYF.

This clonotype came up a few times. The chain employs TRBV19 and TRBJ2-4; D perhaps matches TRBD1 (6 bases). V lost 3 bases and J 3 bases, leaving 12 bases between the germline ends. The CDR3 has 15 amino acids. CDR1 LNHDA and CDR2 SQIVND come from the germline V gene (reference sequence). The CDR3 DNA reads as TGTGCCAGTAGTATGGCCACAGGGTACAAAAACATTCAGTACTTC. It codes for CASSMATGYKNIQYF.

This clonotype has a handful of counts. The chain carries TRBV4-1 and TRBJ2-5, with 9 bases identical to TRBD1. The DNA end is more similar to TRBJ2-1, so the J call may be wrong. Germline V gene sequence: CDR1 MGHRA, CDR2 YSYEKL. The length of the CDR3 is 13 residues. The CDR3 region is CASSQTKDRGQFF. Here the CDR3 DNA reads TGCGCCAGCAGCCAGACAAAGGACAGGGGGCAGTTCTTC.

There are a few counts of this clonotype. CDR3: CASSQASPKNIQYF. The CDR3, as DNA: TGTGCCAGCAGCCAGGCTTCTCCCAAAAACATTCAGTACTTC. This sequence joins TRBV6-6 and TRBJ2-4, with D unclear. Between the trimmed V and J ends, which lost 6 bases and 2 bases, there was a span of 11 bases. From germline, CDR1 is MNHNY and CDR2 SVGAGI (reference sequence). This CDR3 has 14 amino acids.

The J gene is TRBJ1-1, the V gene TRBV6-4, with a possible D match to TRBD1 (6 bases). Trimming removed 7 bases at V and 2 bases at J, with 17 bases between. CDR1 and CDR2 from the germline V gene are MRHNA and SNTAGT. The CDR3 covers 15 residues. The CDR3 DNA reads TGTGCCAGCACCAAGCGGGGGGCTGGTAACACTGAAGCTTTCTTT. Its protein is CASTKRGAGNTEAFF.

This clonotype came up many times. The chain joins TRBV29-1 to TRBJ1-1; no reliable D call. The germline gives CDR1 SQVTM, CDR2 ANQGSEA. CDR3 length: 13 amino acids. With 6 bases removed from V and 1 base from J, the gap between germline ends came to 12 bases. CDR3 DNA sequence: TGCAGCGTCTCGACCGGGTCGAACACTGAAGCTTTCTTT. Translated: CSVSTGSNTEAFF.

This clonotype was seen more than once but under ten times. This chain uses TRBV14 with TRBJ1-2; D gene unclear. CDR1 SGHDN and CDR2 FVKESK come from the germline V gene. Trimming cost V 4 bases and J 8 bases, with 11 bases left between them. The CDR3 totals 12 residues. CDR3 DNA sequence: TGTGCCAGCAGCCGATCCGGCCGAGGCTACACCTTC. Protein: CASSRSGRGYTF.

This rearrangement joins TRBV12-3 or TRBV12-4 to TRBJ1-1; a possible D gene is TRBD1 (5 bases). V lost 6 bases and J 4 bases, leaving 15 bases between the germline ends. The CDR3 is 14 residues long. The CDR3 here is CASRSGGGSTEAFF. The DNA for the CDR3 is TGTGCCAGCAGGTCGGGGGGGGGAAGCACTGAAGCTTTCTTT.

This clonotype was observed a few times. The chain uses TRBV4-1 and TRBJ2-5, with D possibly matching TRBD2 (6 bases). Germline-derived CDR1 and CDR2 are MGHRA and YSYEKL. The CDR3 is 16 amino acids. Between the trimmed V and J ends, which lost 0 bases and 1 base, there was a span of 12 bases. This chain's CDR3 is CASSQETAGPQETQYF. In DNA form, the CDR3 reads TGCGCCAGCAGCCAAGAAACAGCGGGTCCCCAAGAGACCCAGTACTTC.

The chain employs TRBV29-1 and TRBJ2-1, with 11 bases aligning to TRBD2. V gave up 8 bases and J gave up 0 bases; unmatched junction bases: 9. Looked up from germline, CDR1 is SQVTM and CDR2 is ANQGSEA. The CDR3 covers 16 residues. CDR3 coding DNA: TGCAGCATCAAATTGGGGACTAGCGGCTCCTACAATGAGCAGTTCTTC. Translated: CSIKLGTSGSYNEQFF.

This clonotype turned up a few times. This chain connects TRBV12-3 or TRBV12-4 to TRBJ2-7; D uncertain. The CDR3 is made up of 15 amino acids. V dropped 6 bases and J dropped 2 bases, with 17 bases sitting between them. CDR3 region: CASSPFRAPPYEQYF. The CDR3 DNA reads as TGTGCCAGCAGCCCCTTCCGGGCTCCCCCCTACGAGCAGTACTTC.